The present T cell receptor beta chain was sequenced within a study of PD-L1 blockade in urothelial cancer. Measured with immunoSEQ multiplex PCR; TCRdb has only the in-frame clones, and not every one. The data hold about 130,000 clones, with about 88% observed a single time. In regard to this clone: Its antigen is unknown.

Time point described: pretreatment peripheral blood. CDR3 length: 17 residues. Germline V lookup: CDR1 SGHAT, CDR2 FQNNGV. Between the trimmed V and J ends, which lost 4 bases and 4 bases, there was a span of 19 bases. Broader study findings: Stronger expansion of tumor-associated clones in blood at 3 weeks distinguished durable-benefit patients.

This sample comprised PBMCs, obtained around atezolizumab (anti-PD-L1) treatment. This chain uses TRBV11-2 with TRBJ2-2; D is ambiguous. The source is a man in his forties or fifties with urothelial cancer. CDR3 sequence (DNA): TGTGCCAGCAGCTCCCCACTGGTTAGTCTAACCACCGGGGAGCTGTTTTTT. Amino acid sequence: CASSSPLVSLTTGELFF.